This T cell receptor (beta chain) was documented in a study of blood T cell repertoires in COVID-19. With 3 bases clipped from V and 3 bases from J, the junction kept 8 bases outside the gene matches. CDR3 size: 15 residues. In germline, CDR1 is MDHEN, CDR2 SYDVKM. In the source study's methods: Reference gene primer amplification gave estimated nucleated cell counts. This table comes from immunoSEQ multiplex PCR, and its TCRdb copy is limited to in-frame clones, with some not included. D and trimming come from the DNA, and the V and J calls and clone size come from that table. The profile shows some 160,000 clones, 70% to 90% of them singletons. Individuals aged 18 to 89 years were recruited from about two dozen US areas. Clinical history reported by participants formed the basis on which cohorts were assigned. For recovered donors of Cohort 3, there were two negative PCRs, clearance, or symptom resolution.

The gene calls are TRBV28 and TRBJ2-7, with 7 bases aligning to TRBD1. This clonotype was obtained from a woman aged 40 to 50 who had recovered from COVID-19. The sequenced sample was PBMCs or T cells enriched from blood (not recorded which). CDR3 residues: CASSFLTGLSYEQYF. For the CDR3, the DNA is TGTGCCAGCAGTTTCCTGACAGGGTTAAGCTACGAGCAGTACTTC.